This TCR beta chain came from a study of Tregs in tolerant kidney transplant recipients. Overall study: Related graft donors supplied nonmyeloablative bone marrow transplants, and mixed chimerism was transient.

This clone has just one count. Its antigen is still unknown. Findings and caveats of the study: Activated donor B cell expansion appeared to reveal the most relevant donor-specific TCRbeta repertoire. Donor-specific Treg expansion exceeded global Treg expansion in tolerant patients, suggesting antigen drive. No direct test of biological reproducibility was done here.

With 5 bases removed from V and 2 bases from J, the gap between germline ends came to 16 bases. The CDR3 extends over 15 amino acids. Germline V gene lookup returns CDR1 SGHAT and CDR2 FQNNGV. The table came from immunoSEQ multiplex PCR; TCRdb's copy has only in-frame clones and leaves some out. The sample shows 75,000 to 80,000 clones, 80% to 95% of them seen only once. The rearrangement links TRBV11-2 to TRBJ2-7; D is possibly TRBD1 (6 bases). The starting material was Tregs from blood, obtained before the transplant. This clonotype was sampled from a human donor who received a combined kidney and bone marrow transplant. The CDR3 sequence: CASSLSQGIPYEQYF. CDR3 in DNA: TGTGCCAGCAGCCTCAGCCAGGGGATTCCCTACGAGCAGTACTTC. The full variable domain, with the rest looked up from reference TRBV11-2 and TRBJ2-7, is EAGVAQSPRYKIIEKRQSVAFWCNPISGHATLYWYQQILGQGPKLLIQFQNNGVVDDSQLPKDRFSAERLKGVDSTLKIQPAKLEDSAVYLCASSLSQGIPYEQYFGPGTRLTVT.